Below, 8 T cell receptor beta chains from the same sample are listed, as sequenced in a study of molecular identifiers for immune sequencing clone quantification. TCRdb reanalysed the PCR reads using MiXCR and keeps one entry per CDR3 protein. This sample has approximately 500,000 distinct CDR3 sequences; over 20% occur once, and the top ten carry approximately 0.84%. Sequencing was carried out using naive CD8+ T cells from blood, with Jurkat cell RNA spiked in. Subset reported: FACS-sorted CD8+CD4-CCR7+CD45RA+ naive T cells. The origin of the receptors is a human donor in good health. Some libraries in this study had Jurkat cell RNA spiked in.

About this clonotype itself: Given the absence of the conserved phenylalanine or tryptophan at the CDR3 end, a read error is likely. This rearrangement joins TRBV7-9 to TRBJ2-3, with D uncertain. Germline CDR1 SEHNR, CDR2 FQNEAQ (reference sequence). Trimming left V 1 base short and J 1 base short, with 12 bases between. This CDR3 spans 16 amino acids. The CDR3 DNA sequence: TGTGCCAGCAGCTTAGGACCCAGCCCCGGCACAGATACGCAGTATTCT. It translates to CASSLGPSPGTDTQYS.

This clonotype turned up a few times. The CDR3 reads CASSLKGDRGRNQPQHF. CDR3 nucleotides: TGTGCCAGCAGTTTAAAAGGCGACAGGGGGAGGAATCAGCCCCAGCATTTT. This sequence joins TRBV12-3 or TRBV12-4 and TRBJ1-5, with TRBD1 identical over 9 bases. There are 17 residues in the CDR3. The V gene end was trimmed by 2 bases and the J gene end by 4 bases; junction bases not matched to a gene: 9.

The rearrangement links TRBV4-1 to TRBJ1-1; D remains unclear. Between the trimmed V and J ends, which lost 4 bases and 3 bases, there was a span of 12 bases. CDR1 and CDR2 from the germline V gene are MGHRA and YSYEKL. The CDR3 contains 14 residues. The CDR3: CASSRPGLDTEAFF. The CDR3 DNA reads as TGCGCCAGCAGCCGCCCAGGTTTGGACACTGAAGCTTTCTTT.

This clonotype was detected ten times or more. The V gene is TRBV20-1, the J gene TRBJ2-5; perhaps TRBD1 as D (5 bases). CDR1 is DFQATT, CDR2 SNEGSKA, per germline (reference sequence). The CDR3 is 15 amino acids. Trimming took 2 bases from V and 5 from J, leaving 18 bases between them. CDR3 DNA: TGCAGTGCTAGATTCTGGACACAGTTTGATGAGACCCAGTACTTC. Translated: CSARFWTQFDETQYF.

This clonotype turned up a few times. CDR3 residues: CSARDVNEQFF. CDR3 DNA: TGCAGTGCTAGAGATGTGAATGAGCAGTTCTTC. The V gene is TRBV20-1, the J gene TRBJ2-1; D is unresolved. CDR1 and CDR2 (germline): DFQATT, SNEGSKA (reference sequence). Trimming took 0 bases from V and 7 from J, leaving 4 bases between them. CDR3 size: 11 residues.

A note on this clonotype: This sequence may be a read error, since a much larger clone differs from it by one base. The V and J genes are TRBV20-1 and TRBJ2-7; D might be TRBD1 or TRBD2, each matching 5 bases. V lost 4 bases and J lost 0, with 16 bases in between. This CDR3 is built from 15 residues. The germline V gene has CDR1 DFQATT and CDR2 SNEGSKA (reference sequence). This chain's CDR3 is CSATLGAGSSYEQYF. CDR3 nucleotide sequence: TGCAGTGCTACCCTCGGGGCAGGTAGCTCCTACGAGCAGTACTTC.

This clonotype was seen ten or more times. V gene TRBV29-1 combines with J gene TRBJ2-5, with TRBD2 matching over 9 bases. CDR3 length equals 12 residues. V lost 2 bases, J lost 14 bases, and 9 bases stayed unmatched. Germline V gene data show CDR1 as SQVTM and CDR2 as ANQGSEA. CDR3 sequence reads: CSVELVAGALYF. The CDR3 nucleotides read TGCAGCGTTGAATTGGTAGCGGGGGCCTTATACTTC. The full variable domain, with the rest looked up from reference TRBV29-1 and TRBJ2-5, is SAVISQKPSRDICQRGTSLTIQCQVDSQVTMMFWYRQQPGQSLTLIATANQGSEATYESGFVIDKFPISRPNLTFSTLTVSNMSPEDSSIYLCSVELVAGALYFGPGTRLLVL.

This clonotype was found a few times. A single base separates this from a much larger clone, so it may be a read error. The gene calls are TRBV6-2 or TRBV6-3 and TRBJ1-2, with a tentative D call TRBD1 (6 bases). V was shortened by 6 bases and J by 4 bases, with 18 bases between the two germline ends. This CDR3 is 15 amino acids long. The germline CDR1 and CDR2 sequences are MNHEY and SVGEGT. The CDR3 region is CASRTRTAPIYGYTF. The CDR3 nucleotides are TGTGCCAGCAGAACTAGGACAGCTCCCATCTATGGCTACACCTTC.